Following are 11 T cell receptor beta chains from one sample sequenced in a study of T cells in Graves' hyperthyroidism and ophthalmopathy. RNA transcripts provided the source from which TCR beta CDR3 regions were amplified. The TCR CDR3 first-round RT-PCR relied on the HTBI primer set. Each CDR3 protein gets one entry after TCRdb re-called the multiplex PCR reads with MiXCR. The sample has 45,000 or so distinct CDR3 sequences; 49% are singletons. The sequencing input was peripheral blood or thyroid tissue (not recorded which). The receptors come from a woman aged 45-65 years with Graves' hyperthyroidism.

The chain employs TRBV28 and TRBJ1-2; D uncertain. CDR1 is MDHEN, CDR2 SYDVKM, per germline. Trimming shortened V by 6 bases and J by 0 bases, and 11 bases separated the two germline ends. This CDR3 comprises 14 residues. The CDR3 here is CASRPPTSNYGYTF. The DNA of the CDR3 is TGTGCCAGCAGGCCGCCGACGTCTAACTATGGCTACACCTTC.

J is TRBJ2-1 and V is TRBV10-3, with D tentatively TRBD2 (5 bases). V shed 6 bases and J shed 8 bases, with 20 bases lying between them. The CDR3 covers 15 residues. The germline gives CDR1 ENHRY, CDR2 SYGVKD. Written as DNA, the CDR3 is TGTGCCATCAGCAAGGACTTACTCAGCGACGATGAGCAGTTCTTC. Translated, it gives CAISKDLLSDDEQFF.

This rearrangement joins TRBV7-9 to TRBJ2-7, with 14 bases aligning to TRBD2. The CDR3 totals 17 residues. Trimming took 3 bases from V and 9 from J; bases not matched to a gene: 13. CDR1 and CDR2 (germline): SEHNR, FQNEAQ (reference sequence). Here the CDR3 DNA reads TGTGCCAGCAGCTTGGGGGGGACTAGCGGGAGCCCCCGGGGGCAGTACTTC. This gives the protein CASSLGGTSGSPRGQYF.

Notes on this clonotype: The junction departs from the called germline gene at one end, perhaps through a read error. The CDR3 bases are TGTGCCAGCAGTATAGGACGGGATCGAGACGAGCAGTACTTC. This gives the protein CASSIGRDRDEQYF. This rearrangement joins TRBV19 to TRBJ2-7, with a weak D call TRBD2 (5 bases). Per germline, CDR1 LNHDA and CDR2 SQIVND (reference sequence). The CDR3 contains 14 residues.

This clonotype was seen ten or more times. The chain's CDR3 is CAIRAAGGENTEAFF. DNA of the CDR3: TGTGCCATCAGGGCCGCAGGGGGCGAGAACACTGAAGCTTTCTTT. The chain employs TRBV10-3 and TRBJ1-1; 8 bases are a match to TRBD1. Germline V gives CDR1 ENHRY, CDR2 SYGVKD. Trimming took 6 bases from V and 1 from J; bases not matched to a gene: 7. The CDR3 is made up of 15 amino acids.

This clonotype has at least ten counts. This chain joins TRBV20-1 and TRBJ1-2; D gene uncertain. Germline lookup yields CDR1 DFQATT and CDR2 SNEGSKA (reference sequence). This CDR3 has 14 residues. With 1 base removed from V and 0 bases from J, the gap between germline ends came to 9 bases. For the CDR3, the DNA is TGCAGTGCTAGAGTGGGCACTTCTAACTATGGCTACACCTTC. Its protein product is CSARVGTSNYGYTF.

Worth noting for this clonotype: It is likely a read error, because the conserved phenylalanine at the end of the CDR3 is missing. This chain links TRBV2 with TRBJ2-7, with 8 nucleotides matching TRBD1. The trim removed 4 bases at V and 3 bases at J, leaving 5 bases unmatched. CDR1 and CDR2 from the germline V gene are SNHLY and FYNNEI. This CDR3 contains 14 residues. The CDR3 DNA follows: TGTGCCAGCAGTGCTGTGGACAGGGTCTACGAGCAGTACCTC. Residues: CASSAVDRVYEQYL.

The J gene is TRBJ2-2, the V gene TRBV2; the match to TRBD1 covers 8 bases. The CDR3 spans 16 residues. Germline assignment: CDR1 SNHLY and CDR2 FYNNEI. V lost 6 bases, J lost 6 bases, and 12 bases stayed unmatched. The CDR3 nucleotides are TGTGCCAGCAGGGAACTTGGACAGGGTGGGGCCGGGGAGCTGTTTTTT. This encodes CASRELGQGGAGELFF. The whole variable domain, remainder taken from reference TRBV2 and TRBJ2-2, is EPEVTQTPSHQVTQMGQEVILRCVPISNHLYFYWYRQILGQKVEFLVSFYNNEISEKSEIFDDQFSVERPDGSNFTLKIRSTKLEDSAMYFCASRELGQGGAGELFFGEGSRLTVL.

A word on this clonotype: The DNA is left out, because the CDR3 cannot be placed on it with certainty; the CDR3 is given as TCRdb lists it. This chain connects TRBV25-1 to TRBJ1-2. The germline CDR1 and CDR2 sequences are MGHDK and SYGVNS. The CDR3 is 16 residues long, counting both termini. CDR3 region: CACSARDRTSAYGYTF.

The gene calls are TRBV6-5 and TRBJ2-5; 12 bases agree with TRBD2. Unmatched junction bases numbered 11, after V lost 6 bases and J lost 3 bases. The CDR3 sequence is 17 residues long. Per germline, CDR1 MNHEY and CDR2 SVGAGI. CDR3 nucleotide sequence: TGTGCCAGCAGCTACCATCTAGCGGGAGGGCCGGAAGAGACCCAGTACTTC. Its protein product is CASSYHLAGGPEETQYF.

The table lists this clonotype with many counts. The chain joins TRBV30 to TRBJ1-5; no definite D call. CDR1 GTSNPN and CDR2 SVGIG come from the germline V gene (reference sequence). This CDR3 has 12 amino acids. Trimming took 1 base from V and 6 from J, leaving 7 bases between them. CDR3 region: CAWSGTGQPQHF. CDR3 bases: TGTGCCTGGAGTGGGACCGGTCAGCCCCAGCATTTT.